This TCR beta chain comes out of a study of T cells in Graves' hyperthyroidism and ophthalmopathy. Uncontrolled infection, other autoimmune disease, pregnancy or lactation excluded patients. There were TCR beta CDR3 regions amplified from RNA transcripts. Primed by the HTBI set, a first-round RT-PCR was run on the TCR CDR3. In TCRdb, the multiplex PCR reads were re-called with MiXCR into one record per CDR3 protein. The table has 650,000 to 850,000 distinct CDR3 sequences, around 20% seen once. J gave up 2 bases and V 3 bases, and 5 bases lay outside the gene matches. CDR1 is SQVTM and CDR2 is ANQGSEA in the germline V gene. There are 15 residues in the CDR3.

This clonotype was sampled from a woman aged 45-65 years with Graves' hyperthyroidism that later progressed to Graves' ophthalmopathy. The rearrangement links TRBV29-1 to TRBJ2-3, with 10 bases aligning to TRBD2. Material: blood. The CDR3 sequence is CSVEIAGGLTDTQYF. CDR3 nucleotides: TGCAGCGTTGAGATAGCGGGGGGACTCACAGATACGCAGTATTTT.